This entry lists 25 T cell receptor beta chains sequenced from one sample in a study of T-cell memory formation after mild COVID-19. In TCRdb, the 5' RACE reads were re-called with MiXCR into one record per CDR3 protein. The table records tens of thousands of distinct CDR3 sequences, 9.5% to 15% of them present only once. Sequences were obtained from PBMCs or a T cell subset sorted from them (not recorded which). These receptors all stem from a man aged 18 to 29 who had mild COVID-19 (a few samples of this study predate the infection). Cell type and time point are not known.

This clonotype was observed many times. The chain links TRBV19 to TRBJ2-7, with 9 positions matching TRBD1. Per the germline V gene, CDR1 is LNHDA and CDR2 is SQIVND (reference sequence). With 9 bases clipped from V and 2 bases from J, the junction kept 5 bases outside the gene matches. This CDR3 spans 13 amino acids. The CDR3 nucleotides read TGTGCCAGCCGGGACAGGGAAGCCTACGAGCAGTACTTC. Translated, it gives CASRDREAYEQYF.

The chain has TRBV4-1 and TRBJ2-3; D gene uncertain. V lost 1 base and J lost 14, with 13 bases in between. The germline CDR1 and CDR2 sequences are MGHRA and YSYEKL. The CDR3 sequence is 12 residues long. For the CDR3, the DNA is TGCGCCAGCAGCCAAGCTCTAGACGTTCGGTATTTT. This codes for CASSQALDVRYF.

The sample holds a few counts of this clonotype. This sequence joins TRBV4-2 and TRBJ2-4, with D uncertain. CDR3 size: 14 residues. The V gene's germline CDR1 is LGHNA and CDR2 YNFKEQ. The ends were cut back, 1 base at V and 2 bases at J, with 6 bases in the middle. The chain's CDR3 is CASSQGASKNIQYF. Here the CDR3 DNA reads TGTGCCAGCAGCCAAGGGGCGTCCAAAAACATTCAGTACTTC.

The rearrangement links TRBV27 to TRBJ2-1; D not resolved. CDR3 length: 16 amino acids. Germline CDR1 reads MNHEY; CDR2 reads SMNVEV (reference sequence). V was shortened by 2 bases and J by 6 bases, with 17 bases between the two germline ends. The CDR3 DNA reads TGTGCCAGCAGTTTACTTCTCGGTTCTTTTGGCAATGAGCAGTTCTTC. Translating it yields CASSLLLGSFGNEQFF.

The chain couples TRBV20-1 to TRBJ2-1; 12 bases fit TRBD2. Germline CDR1 DFQATT, CDR2 SNEGSKA (reference sequence). The CDR3 is 15 residues long. V lost 3 bases and J lost 9; bases outside the gene matches: 9. The DNA for the CDR3 is TGCAGTGCTAGTCTGGCTAGCGGGGGGGCCGCTGAGCAGTTCTTC. Translated: CSASLASGGAAEQFF.

This clonotype was observed at least ten times. The J gene is TRBJ2-1, the V gene TRBV20-1, with 10 positions matching TRBD2. This CDR3 region has 19 residues. CDR1 DFQATT and CDR2 SNEGSKA come from the germline V gene (reference sequence). V shed 0 bases, J shed 1 base, and the junction held 12 bases outside the gene matches. The DNA of the CDR3 is TGCAGTGCTAGAGATCTAAACCCTAGCGGGGGTTCGTCCTACAATGAGCAGTTCTTC. Its translation is CSARDLNPSGGSSYNEQFF.

The chain has TRBV12-3 or TRBV12-4 and TRBJ1-3; 7 bases align to TRBD1. There are 15 residues in the CDR3. Losses at the gene ends were 5 bases for V and 0 bases for J; bases not matched to a gene: 4. The CDR3 here is CASSTGAFSGNTIYF. The CDR3 DNA is TGTGCCAGCAGTACAGGGGCTTTCTCTGGAAACACCATATATTTT.

The chain couples TRBV5-1 to TRBJ2-3; 15 bases line up with TRBD2. Germline V gives CDR1 SGHRS, CDR2 YFSETQ. The V segment lost 3 bases and the J segment 6 bases; nucleotides outside the gene matches: 2. This CDR3 is 15 amino acids long. Here the CDR3 DNA reads TGCGCCAGCAGCTCGGGGACTAGCGGGGGGGATACGCAGTATTTT. It is translated as CASSSGTSGGDTQYF.

This clonotype was observed a few times. The chain employs TRBV5-1 and TRBJ1-1; D might be TRBD1 (5 bases). The CDR3 extends over 14 amino acids. V shed 3 bases and J shed 2 bases, with 11 bases lying between them. Germline V lookup: CDR1 SGHRS, CDR2 YFSETQ. The CDR3 reads CASSSYGGNTEAFF. DNA for the CDR3: TGCGCCAGCAGCTCGTATGGGGGAAACACTGAAGCTTTCTTT.

This chain joins TRBV20-1 and TRBJ2-1, with 8 bases that match TRBD1. The germline V gene has CDR1 DFQATT and CDR2 SNEGSKA (reference sequence). This CDR3 has 17 amino acids. V was pared by 3 bases and J by 2 bases, with 12 bases of the junction left unmatched. Written as DNA, the CDR3 is TGCAGTGCTAGGTGGTCAGGGGGCAATTACCCCTACAATGAGCAGTTCTTC. Protein product: CSARWSGGNYPYNEQFF.

The sample holds a few counts of this clonotype. The gene calls are TRBV7-7 and TRBJ2-3; 9 nucleotides agree with TRBD2. This CDR3 has 16 residues. V lost 6 bases, J lost 2 bases, and 9 bases stayed unmatched. The germline V gene has CDR1 SSHAT and CDR2 FNYEAQ (reference sequence). The CDR3 bases are TGTGCCAGCAGTGCGACTAGCGGTCGGACCACAGATACGCAGTATTTT. Its protein product is CASSATSGRTTDTQYF.

This clonotype came up a few times. The V gene is TRBV6-6, the J gene TRBJ2-5; D remains ambiguous. The CDR3 is 11 amino acids. Germline V gene lookup returns CDR1 MNHNY and CDR2 SVGAGI (reference sequence). Trimming cost V 6 bases and J 5 bases, with 7 bases left between them. The CDR3 sequence: CASRKGETQYF. For the CDR3, the DNA is TGTGCCAGCAGGAAAGGGGAGACCCAGTACTTC.

This clonotype was observed at least ten times. V usage is TRBV11-2 and J usage is TRBJ2-1; no definite D call. The CDR3 loop spans 11 amino acids. Germline CDR1 SGHAT, CDR2 FQNNGV. The V gene lost 4 bases and the J gene lost 9 bases, with 7 bases spanning the gap. The CDR3 is CASSSAPEQFF. CDR3 bases: TGTGCCAGCAGCTCCGCGCCTGAGCAGTTCTTC.

A word on this clonotype: This could be a read error, since a much larger clone is one nucleotide away. The rearrangement joins TRBV11-2 to TRBJ2-3; 13 nucleotides line up with TRBD2. With 9 bases clipped from V and 6 bases from J, the junction kept 9 bases outside the gene matches. The CDR3 loop spans 15 amino acids. The germline V gene encodes CDR1 SGHAT and CDR2 FQNNGV. The CDR3 DNA reads as TGTGCCAGAAGGGATGGGACTAGCGGGAAGGATACGCAGTATTTT. This codes for CARRDGTSGKDTQYF.

In its sample, this clonotype was seen a few times. The CDR3 DNA reads as TGCGCCAGCAGCTTGGGGCCCACAGCGGGGGGGCGTCAACAGACCCAGTACTTC. Amino acids: CASSLGPTAGGRQQTQYF. The chain links TRBV5-1 to TRBJ2-5; 10 bases are shared with TRBD2. There are 18 residues in the CDR3. Trimming cost V 0 bases and J 6 bases; bases outside gene matches: 14. CDR1 and CDR2 from the germline V gene are SGHRS and YFSETQ.

This clonotype has just a few counts. The chain combines TRBV28 with TRBJ1-6, with 7 positions matching TRBD1. V was clipped by 6 bases and J by 7 bases; unmatched bases: 3. The CDR3 sequence is 13 residues long. The germline V gene encodes CDR1 MDHEN and CDR2 SYDVKM. The DNA for the CDR3 is TGTGCCAGCAGAGCGGGACAGAATTCACCCCTCCACTTT. Translated: CASRAGQNSPLHF.

The chain joins TRBV18 to TRBJ1-2; D is ambiguous. V lost 0 bases to trimming and J lost 4 bases, with 6 bases between them. Germline V gene sequence: CDR1 KGHSH, CDR2 LQKENI. The CDR3 has 13 amino acids. The CDR3 DNA reads TGTGCCAGCTCACCACCAGCGGGCTATGGCTACACCTTC. Translated, it gives CASSPPAGYGYTF.

This clonotype appeared many times. The chain couples TRBV7-2 to TRBJ1-5; TRBD1 aligns across 7 bases. The trim removed 7 bases at V and 4 bases at J, leaving 7 bases unmatched. Germline V lookup: CDR1 SGHTA, CDR2 FQGNSA. The length of the CDR3 is 14 residues. The CDR3 coding sequence is TGTGCCAGCACGCTACACAGGGGAAATCAGCCCCAGCATTTT. This codes for CASTLHRGNQPQHF.

This chain connects TRBV7-9 to TRBJ1-1; D ambiguous. Germline loops: CDR1 SEHNR, CDR2 FQNEAQ (reference sequence). The germline V and J ends were trimmed by 2 bases and 9 bases, with 10 bases remaining between them. The CDR3 consists of 12 residues. The CDR3 DNA follows: TGTGCCAGCAGCTTACCGCGGACGCAAGCTTTCTTT. It codes for CASSLPRTQAFF. Complete variable domain (other parts from reference TRBV7-9 and TRBJ1-1): DTGVSQNPRHKITKRGQNVTFRCDPISEHNRLYWYRQTLGQGPEFLTYFQNEAQLEKSRLLSDRFSAERPKGSFSTLEIQRTEQGDSAMYLCASSLPRTQAFFGQGTRLTVV.

The chain employs TRBV20-1 and TRBJ2-2; 8 bases align to TRBD2. Looked up from germline, CDR1 is DFQATT and CDR2 is SNEGSKA (reference sequence). CDR3 length equals 15 residues. V gave up 1 base and J gave up 5 bases; unmatched junction bases: 6. CDR3 in DNA: TGCAGTGCTAGAGTCGGGGGGGCGTGGACCGGGGAGCTGTTTTTT. Residues: CSARVGGAWTGELFF.

This clonotype was seen more than once but under ten times. The rearrangement links TRBV10-2 to TRBJ1-1, with 7 nucleotides matching TRBD1. The germline V gene has CDR1 WSHSY and CDR2 SAAADI. CDR3 size: 14 residues. After removal of 6 bases from V and 1 base from J, the junction contained 5 bases not matched to a gene. The CDR3 DNA reads as TGCGCCAGCAGCACCTACAGGGGGAACACTGAAGCTTTCTTT. Amino acid sequence: CASSTYRGNTEAFF.

This clonotype was seen at least ten times. CDR3 in amino acids: CASSLVASQNTGELFF. CDR3 in DNA: TGTGCCAGCAGCTTAGTGGCTAGCCAGAACACCGGGGAGCTGTTTTTT. This chain connects TRBV7-2 to TRBJ2-2; a possible D gene is TRBD2 (5 bases). CDR3 length: 16 amino acids. From germline, CDR1 is SGHTA and CDR2 FQGNSA. V was shortened by 1 base and J by 1 base, with 10 bases between the two germline ends.

This chain links TRBV20-1 with TRBJ1-2; possibly TRBD1 for D (5 bases). Germline CDR1 reads DFQATT; CDR2 reads SNEGSKA (reference sequence). This CDR3 is 13 amino acids long. Trimming pared 1 base from V and 8 bases from J, leaving 14 bases between. The CDR3 region is CSARVNGDWGYTF. The CDR3 nucleotides are TGCAGTGCTAGAGTAAATGGGGACTGGGGCTACACCTTC.

V usage is TRBV27 and J usage is TRBJ2-7; D is possibly TRBD1 (5 bases). Germline-derived CDR1 and CDR2 are MNHEY and SMNVEV (reference sequence). V was trimmed by 5 bases and J by 2 bases, leaving 10 bases between them. The CDR3 length is 13 residues. The CDR3 loop is CASSRGSAYEQYF. CDR3 in DNA: TGTGCCAGCAGTAGGGGCAGTGCCTACGAGCAGTACTTC.

The rearrangement joins TRBV28 to TRBJ1-4, with a tentative D call TRBD1 (6 bases). From germline, CDR1 is MDHEN and CDR2 SYDVKM. The ends were cut back, 6 bases at V and 2 bases at J, with 10 bases in the middle. CDR3 length: 14 amino acids. CDR3 coding DNA: TGTGCCAGCAGGAGCCAGGGGACTAATGAAAAACTGTTTTTT. This codes for CASRSQGTNEKLFF.